Shown below are 23 T cell receptor beta chains from a single sample sequenced in a study of T cell responses to AZD1222 COVID-19 vaccine. Repertoires were generated with immunoSEQ multiplex PCR, while TCRdb's copy carries only in-frame clones and drops some. This sample carries approximately 150,000 clones, roughly 94% of them seen once, and the ten largest clones take approximately 4.8%. The sample consisted of peripheral blood, taken 28 days after the second AZD1222 dose. These receptor sequences come from an adult who received the AZD1222 COVID-19 vaccine.

This rearrangement joins TRBV18 to TRBJ1-1; D possibly corresponds to TRBD1 (5 bases). Germline V CDR1 and CDR2: KGHSH, LQKENI. The CDR3 length is 14 residues. Trimming shortened V by 3 bases and J by 5 bases, and 13 bases separated the two germline ends. The chain's CDR3 is CASSPNDGATEAFF. CDR3 nucleotide sequence: TGTGCCAGCTCACCCAATGACGGGGCGACTGAAGCTTTCTTT.

V is TRBV30 and J is TRBJ1-1; D gene ambiguous. The CDR3 runs to 12 residues. Germline lookup yields CDR1 GTSNPN and CDR2 SVGIG (reference sequence). V was cut by 3 bases and J by 1 base, with 6 bases left in between. This CDR3 is CAWRWGNTEAFF. In DNA form, the CDR3 reads TGTGCCTGGAGATGGGGGAACACTGAAGCTTTCTTT.

V gene TRBV6-2 or TRBV6-3 combines with J gene TRBJ1-2; D is unclear. V was shortened by 6 bases and J by 7 bases, with 12 bases between the two germline ends. The germline CDR1 and CDR2 sequences are MNHEY and SVGEGT. This CDR3 spans 12 amino acids. As DNA, the CDR3 is TGTGCCAGCAGCCCGAGCCCGATTGGCTACACCTTC. Translating gives CASSPSPIGYTF.

The V call is TRBV5-4, the J call TRBJ1-1; 7 bases fit TRBD1. Germline trimming cut 1 base from V and 4 bases from J; bases unmatched to any gene: 4. This CDR3 is built from 14 residues. The V gene's germline CDR1 is SGHNT and CDR2 YYREEE (reference sequence). The CDR3 loop reads CASSLTGAGTEAFF. The DNA for the CDR3 is TGTGCCAGCAGCTTGACAGGGGCGGGCACTGAAGCTTTCTTT. Supplemented by reference TRBV5-4 and TRBJ1-1, the full variable domain reads ETGVTQSPTHLIKTRGQQVTLRCSSQSGHNTVSWYQQALGQGPQFIFQYYREEENGRGNFPPRFSGLQFPNYSSELNVNALELDDSALYLCASSLTGAGTEAFFGQGTRLTVV.

This clone turned up a few times. CDR3 sequence: CSVVAGDYEQYF. The CDR3 DNA sequence: TGCAGCGTTGTGGCAGGGGACTACGAGCAGTACTTC. The chain has TRBV29-1 and TRBJ2-7; TRBD1 is a possible D gene (6 bases). Germline loops: CDR1 SQVTM, CDR2 ANQGSEA. The CDR3 covers 12 residues. The V end was cut by 4 bases, the J end by 3 bases, with 10 bases between.

A few counts support this clone. The chain has TRBV30 and TRBJ1-2; 7 bases agree with TRBD1. The CDR3 covers 12 residues. V gave up 8 bases and J gave up 5 bases; unmatched junction bases: 8. In germline, CDR1 is GTSNPN, CDR2 SVGIG (reference sequence). The CDR3 sequence is CAGRTGLYGYTF. The CDR3 DNA sequence: TGTGCCGGGCGGACAGGCTTATATGGCTACACCTTC.

This clone was recorded once. The J gene is TRBJ1-1, the V gene TRBV6-2 or TRBV6-3; no clear D gene. CDR1 MNHEY and CDR2 SVGEGT come from the germline V gene. This CDR3 region has 14 residues. V dropped 5 bases and J dropped 1 base, with 11 bases sitting between them. The CDR3 DNA sequence: TGTGCCAGCAGTCGCAACAACAGGAACACTGAAGCTTTCTTT. Its protein product is CASSRNNRNTEAFF.

The chain employs TRBV7-6 and TRBJ2-1; 9 bases are a match to TRBD1. The V gene end was trimmed by 5 bases and the J gene end by 2 bases; junction bases not matched to a gene: 4. Germline lookup yields CDR1 SGHVS and CDR2 FNYEAQ. This CDR3 has 15 amino acids. The DNA for the CDR3 is TGTGCCAGCAGCCTTACAGGGGGCCCCTACAATGAGCAGTTCTTC. Residues: CASSLTGGPYNEQFF.

This sequence joins TRBV28 and TRBJ1-5; 11 nucleotides line up with TRBD1. Losses at the gene ends were 5 bases for V and 7 bases for J; bases not matched to a gene: 1. The germline V gene has CDR1 MDHEN and CDR2 SYDVKM. This CDR3 has 13 amino acids. Here the CDR3 reads CASSGDRGQPQHF. The CDR3 DNA reads as TGTGCCAGCAGTGGGGACAGGGGGCAGCCCCAGCATTTT.

The chain carries TRBV28 and TRBJ1-3; 7 bases fit TRBD1. The J segment lost 4 bases and the V segment lost 6 bases, leaving 9 bases of the junction unmatched. The CDR3 has 15 residues. Germline V gives CDR1 MDHEN, CDR2 SYDVKM. The CDR3 DNA reads as TGTGCCAGCAGGGGAGGGACAGACTTAGGAAACACCATATATTTT. Its protein is CASRGGTDLGNTIYF.

The rearrangement joins TRBV7-8 to TRBJ2-1, with unresolved D. CDR1 and CDR2 from the germline V gene are SGHVS and FQNEAQ. The CDR3 is made up of 14 amino acids. V gave up 0 bases and J gave up 5 bases, with 8 bases separating them. Here the CDR3 DNA reads TGTGCCAGCAGCTTAGCAAGGCTTGACAATGAGCAGTTCTTC. It codes for CASSLARLDNEQFF.

The chain combines TRBV5-4 with TRBJ2-7, with 9 bases lining up with TRBD1. The ends lost 6 bases at V and 3 bases at J; junction bases unmatched: 16. The length of the CDR3 is 17 residues. The germline gives CDR1 SGHNT, CDR2 YYREEE (reference sequence). DNA for the CDR3: TGTGCCAGCACCCGGCGGGAAAGGACAGGGGAAAACTACGAGCAGTACTTC. Protein product: CASTRRERTGENYEQYF.

This clone came up once. This CDR3 reads CASSWGTGTGVNNEQFF. In DNA, the CDR3 is TGTGCCAGCAGCTGGGGCACCGGGACAGGGGTCAACAATGAGCAGTTCTTC. This sequence joins TRBV11-3 and TRBJ2-1; TRBD1 matches 10 bases. Germline assignment: CDR1 SGHNT and CDR2 YENEEA. V shed 4 bases and J 5 bases; nucleotides not matched to a gene: 11. This CDR3 comprises 17 residues.

The chain combines TRBV11-2 with TRBJ1-2; possibly TRBD1 for D (5 bases). The CDR3 has 17 residues. V lost 4 bases and J lost 0, with 18 bases in between. The V gene's germline CDR1 is SGHAT and CDR2 FQNNGV. The CDR3 DNA reads as TGTGCCAGCAGCTCCCTTCGGAGGCAGGGATCTAACTATGGCTACACCTTC. Amino acids: CASSSLRRQGSNYGYTF.

The genes are TRBV12-5 and TRBJ2-1; no clear D gene. This CDR3 has 15 amino acids. Germline CDR1 LGHNT, CDR2 FRNRAP. With 1 base removed from V and 3 bases from J, the gap between germline ends came to 10 bases. CDR3 sequence (DNA): TGTGCTAGTGGTTTGGATAGGGCACGCTACAATGAGCAGTTCTTC. Its protein product is CASGLDRARYNEQFF. Together with reference TRBV12-5 and TRBJ2-1, the CDR3 gives the full variable domain: DARVTQTPRHKVTEMGQEVTMRCQPILGHNTVFWYRQTMMQGLELLAYFRNRAPLDDSGMPKDRFSAEMPDATLATLKIQPSEPRDSAVYFCASGLDRARYNEQFFGPGTRLTVL.

The rearrangement links TRBV7-9 to TRBJ2-7; D assignment may be TRBD1 or TRBD2 (5 bases each). Germline CDR1 is SEHNR and CDR2 is FQNEAQ (reference sequence). V was clipped by 5 bases and J by 2 bases, with 13 bases between them. The CDR3 runs 14 residues. Written as DNA, the CDR3 is TGTGCCAGCAGCGGCCCGGGACGCGCCTACGAGCAGTACTTC. This sequence encodes CASSGPGRAYEQYF.

Only one count was recorded for this clone. The gene calls are TRBV3-1 (or the pseudogene TRBV3-2) and TRBJ2-7; D might be TRBD2 (6 bases). This CDR3 region has 15 residues. Trimming cost V 1 base and J 2 bases, with 12 bases left between them. Germline assignment: CDR1 LGHDT and CDR2 YNNKEL (reference sequence). CDR3 residues: CASSQAGAAPYEQYF. In DNA form, the CDR3 reads TGTGCCAGCAGCCAAGCGGGAGCCGCGCCCTACGAGCAGTACTTC.

The rearrangement links TRBV27 to TRBJ2-2; 12 bases are a match to TRBD2. CDR1 is MNHEY and CDR2 is SMNVEV in the germline V gene (reference sequence). V trimming: 4 bases; J trimming: 5 bases; junction bases outside the gene matches: 5. The CDR3 covers 16 residues. The DNA for the CDR3 is TGTGCCAGCAGTTCCGGACTAGCGGGACTAACCGGGGAGCTGTTTTTT. Protein: CASSSGLAGLTGELFF.

The CDR3: CASSASPTGDGNTIYF. The CDR3 DNA is TGTGCCAGCAGCGCTAGCCCGACGGGGGACGGAAACACCATATATTTT. This chain links TRBV7-2 with TRBJ1-3, with D possibly TRBD1 on 5 matching bases. The CDR3 extends over 16 amino acids. CDR1 is SGHTA, CDR2 FQGNSA, per germline. The germline V and J ends were trimmed by 5 bases and 4 bases, with 18 bases remaining between them. Complete variable domain (other parts from reference TRBV7-2 and TRBJ1-3): GAGVSQSPSNKVTEKGKDVELRCDPISGHTALYWYRQSLGQGLEFLIYFQGNSAPDKSGLPSDRFSAERTGGSVSTLTIQRTQQEDSAVYLCASSASPTGDGNTIYFGEGSWLTVV.

This chain links TRBV12-3 or TRBV12-4 with TRBJ1-1; 7 positions agree with TRBD1. J was trimmed by 4 bases and V by 2 bases; bases with no gene match: 1. This CDR3 spans 13 amino acids. The CDR3 here is CASSLHRGTEAFF. The DNA for the CDR3 is TGTGCCAGCAGTTTACACAGGGGCACTGAAGCTTTCTTT.

The rearrangement uses TRBV3-1 (or the pseudogene TRBV3-2) and TRBJ2-1; unclear D gene. Deletions cut 0 bases from V and 7 bases from J, with 7 bases between. Germline values: CDR1 LGHDT, CDR2 YNNKEL (reference sequence). The CDR3 spans 13 residues. CDR3 DNA sequence: TGTGCCAGCAGCCAAGATTCACAGAATGAGCAGTTCTTC. This gives the protein CASSQDSQNEQFF.

The chain employs TRBV6-5 and TRBJ2-5, with 9 positions matching TRBD1. The V gene end was trimmed by 1 base and the J gene end by 5 bases; junction bases not matched to a gene: 5. The CDR3 has 15 residues. Germline V gene data show CDR1 as MNHEY and CDR2 as SVGAGI. CDR3 bases: TGTGCCAGCAGTTACTACAGGGGGCGGGGGGAGACCCAGTACTTC. Its translation is CASSYYRGRGETQYF.

The genes are TRBV7-8 and TRBJ2-5, with 13 nucleotides matching TRBD2. The junction had 4 bases not matched to a gene; V was cut back by 5 bases and J by 4 bases. Germline lookup yields CDR1 SGHVS and CDR2 FQNEAQ. CDR3 size: 15 residues. The CDR3 sequence is CASSQTSGRIETQYF. Here the CDR3 DNA reads TGTGCCAGCAGCCAGACTAGCGGGAGGATAGAGACCCAGTACTTC.